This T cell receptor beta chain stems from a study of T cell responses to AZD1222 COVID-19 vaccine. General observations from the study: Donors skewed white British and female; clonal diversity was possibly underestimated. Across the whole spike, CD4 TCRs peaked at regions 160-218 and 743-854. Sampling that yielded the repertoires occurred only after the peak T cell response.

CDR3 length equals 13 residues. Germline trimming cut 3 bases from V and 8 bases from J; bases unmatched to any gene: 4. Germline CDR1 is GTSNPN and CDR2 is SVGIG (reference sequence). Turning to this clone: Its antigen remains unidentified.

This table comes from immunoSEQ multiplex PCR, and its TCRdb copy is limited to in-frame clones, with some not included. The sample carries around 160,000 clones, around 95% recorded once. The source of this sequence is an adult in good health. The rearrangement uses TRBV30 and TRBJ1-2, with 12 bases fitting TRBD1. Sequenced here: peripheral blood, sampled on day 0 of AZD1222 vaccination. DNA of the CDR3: TGTGCCTGGAGGGGGACAGGGGGCTGGGGCTACACCTTC. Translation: CAWRGTGGWGYTF.